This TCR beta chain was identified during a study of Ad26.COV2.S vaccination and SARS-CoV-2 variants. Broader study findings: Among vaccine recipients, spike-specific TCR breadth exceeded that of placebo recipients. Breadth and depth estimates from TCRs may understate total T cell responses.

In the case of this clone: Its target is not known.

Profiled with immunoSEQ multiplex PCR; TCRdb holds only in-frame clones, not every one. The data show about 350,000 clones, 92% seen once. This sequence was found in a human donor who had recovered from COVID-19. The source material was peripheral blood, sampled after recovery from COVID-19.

The CDR3 region is CASSPTRVRVNTGELFF. The CDR3 DNA reads as TGCGCCAGCAGCCCTACTAGGGTCCGAGTGAACACCGGGGAGCTGTTTTTT. V and J are TRBV5-1 and TRBJ2-2, with D possibly matching TRBD2 (5 bases). This CDR3 region has 17 residues. Germline assignment: CDR1 SGHRS and CDR2 YFSETQ. V lost 4 bases, J lost 1 base, and 17 bases lay in between.